The source of this TCR beta chain is a study of cytomegalovirus exposure and HLA in healthy donors listed by TCRdb under 2017. General notes on the study: An earlier analysis of some 500 of the donors reported 250 to 350 Gb of sequence data and 120 million or so unique TCR beta sequences from some 180 million T cells. The later analysis used no new phenotypic data to find candidate immune exposures, relying instead on TCR beta sequences and their occurrence across donors. A later analysis re-analyzed previously published TCR beta repertoires from roughly 690 donors and added high-resolution HLA genotyping to study TCR occurrence patterns. About five DR-DQ haplotypes were handled as single units for association and clustering, since linkage in the cohort was strong. An earlier analysis of around 580 of the donors used high-throughput TCR beta sequencing to judge whether each TCR beta V gene segment behaved as functional or pseudogenic. To predict cytomegalovirus infection status, the study brought together high-throughput TCR immunosequencing, statistical association of individual TCRs with disease status, and machine learning. Genome-wide SNP genotypes for about 60% of the roughly 670 donors were used in a later genetic analysis, which treated that subset as a discovery cohort. The study was designed to test whether signatures of past pathogen exposure could be identified by cataloging public T cell receptors. Every discovery cohort repertoire had been produced on one sequencing platform. Both class I and class II loci were covered by HLA typing, at four-digit resolution. The number of typed donors differed by locus: about 629-640 for A, B, C, DRB1 and DQB1; approximately 530 for DQA1; about 600 for DPA1; and 400 to 480 for DPB1. The T cell repertoires of 666 subjects were profiled by immunosequencing and related to cytomegalovirus serostatus. About 330 gigabases of sequencing data and 70 million to 95 million unique TCR sequences made up an early release that covered approximately 700 HLA-typed donors. Of the 300 to 450 genotyped donors, less than 85% were placed in the genetic ancestry cluster associated with self-reported Caucasian donors. Donor age, sex, ethnicity and CMV serostatus were compiled alongside the repertoire data. Among 398 genotyped donors of the cohort, an average of around 240,000 unique TCR beta nucleotide sequences were sequenced per donor, roughly 18% of them non-productive. A separate validation cohort of over a hundred different subjects was used in addition to the 666-subject first cohort. The paper as a whole reports these results and caveats: A total of about 180 TCR beta chains were listed by the study as associated with cytomegalovirus. In vitro tests confirmed that a few of the cytomegalovirus-associated TCR beta chains recognize cytomegalovirus antigens. Cytomegalovirus status was reported to be diagnosed by the classifier with high specificity and sensitivity in both the original and validation cohorts. The only immune exposure information available for the cohort was CMV serostatus. In a later analysis, TCR association rates were found to vary across HLA loci, with the most associated TCRs seen for DRB1 alleles and the fewest for HLA-C alleles. Roughly uniform sequencing depth across donors was assumed in presence/absence analyses, although this assumption may not hold. Because the 87-base-pair reads could not distinguish some IMGT-functional V segments, including TRBV6-2 and TRBV6-3, those segments were excluded. Across donors, most TCR sequences were observed very rarely, whereas some public TCRs were present in many individuals. According to a later analysis, most CMV-associated TCR beta chains appeared to be HLA-restricted, and the HLA associations seemed to be driven largely by CMV exposure. HLA typing was unavailable for some donors at each locus, so association tests used only the typed subset. An earlier analysis of some 590 of the donors showed that most TCR beta V segments appeared in productive rearrangements either about 87% or about 30% of the time, which broadly matched IMGT annotations. A further reported finding was that TCR beta sequences accurately predicted the HLA-A and HLA-B alleles for most subjects in the first cohort. The cohort was sequenced for TCR beta chains only, and without alpha or paired-chain data the features that could be detected were limited. Specific HLA alleles were associated with roughly 16,000 TCR beta sequences at a false discovery rate of 0.05 in a later analysis. In a later analysis, HLA-associated TCR beta chains showed more clonal expansion and lower generation probabilities than non-associated chains that were equally common. The sequencing pipeline was judged likely to have produced a cluster of highly shared sequence variants as a technical artifact. Correlated functional status among segregating V segments might be attributable to linkage disequilibrium, but an unknown experimental factor could not be ruled out. The authors suggested that the approach could potentially be extended to other disease states and immunological phenotypes. Roughly 17 rarely observed V segments, including chromosome 9 orphons, were excluded from the earlier analysis of about 500 of the donors because counts were too low. A later genetic analysis associated a missense DCLRE1C variant with V-gene and J-gene trimming of TCR beta chains, and an independent cohort replicated the association. In a later genetic analysis, fewer N-insertions in productive TCRs were reported among donors in an Asian-associated ancestry cluster than the roughly 700-donor mean. When HLA alleles, especially DR and DQ, strongly co-occurred, attributing TCR associations to individual alleles was difficult. According to a later analysis, parvovirus B19, influenza, CMV and Epstein-Barr virus appeared linked to several top co-occurrence clusters.

V is pared back by 1 base and J by 5 bases, with 9 bases lying between the germline termini. Inclusive of the bounding cysteine and phenylalanine, the CDR3 is 13 residues long. Left in the record is the CDR3 DNA by itself, 39 bases read in frame from the first base. CDR1 and CDR2 were assigned from the germline V gene as SGDLS and YYNGEE. In total, just over 650 healthy bone marrow donors made up the cohort. At the time of sampling, every cohort member was nominally healthy, though immune exposures that went unrecorded were likely present. The donor tested CMV seropositive and was one of the 289 seropositive cohort members. Every donor gave a peripheral blood sample, and the peripheral blood mononuclear cells from that sample were used for TCR beta sequencing. Genomic DNA was extracted from the blood cell samples with the Qiagen DNeasy Blood Extraction Kit. Receptor libraries were prepared by the immunoSEQ multiplex PCR assay. For the multiplex PCR, a mixture combining 60 forward primers for TCR Vbeta segments and 13 reverse primers for TCR Jbeta segments was used. A multiplex PCR assay on genomic DNA amplified the CDR3 region of rearranged TCR beta genes. The Illumina HiSeq System was used to sequence the amplified TCR beta libraries as 87-base-pair reads. The authors processed their data as follows. A later analysis tallied around 80 million unique TCR beta chains across the 600 to 700 repertoires, and around 9.9 million of those chains were shared by two or more donors. A nearest-neighbor algorithm error-corrected the raw reads and collapsed the reads into unique sequences, merging closely related sequences to remove PCR and sequencing errors. Alignment of CDR3 sequences to IMGT reference sequences was used to assign V, D and J gene segments. Each retained sequence needed at least a six-nucleotide match to both a V gene segment and a J gene segment. Rearrangements were classified as productive when the CDR3 lacked stop codons and remained in frame with V and J, and all other rearrangements were classified as non-productive. CDR3 was defined according to IMGT convention as the region running from the second conserved V-encoded cysteine to the conserved J-encoded phenylalanine. The earlier analysis of 500 to 650 of the donors excluded any sequence lacking an unambiguous match to a single V gene segment. An earlier analysis of a few hundred of the donors classified V segments as functional when productive rearrangements were above 56.7% and as segregating when the standard deviation between donors was above 5%. A statistical classification framework was built to diagnose cytomegalovirus status from the catalog of TCR beta chain sequences. V and J gene assignment, in a later analysis, came from comparing TCR nucleotide sequences with IMGT/GENE-DB human TR gene sequences. In a later analysis, CDR3 sequences and most-parsimonious VDJ recombination scenarios were assigned using the TCRdist pipeline. A later analysis defined each TCR beta chain by its CDR3 amino acid sequence plus V-gene family, and excluded reads lacking a unique V-gene family. To address suspected cross-contamination and a sequencing artifact, a later analysis removed 592 highly shared, low-generation-probability nucleotide sequences. A later analysis calculated a clonal expansion index for each public chain from normalized within-repertoire ranks of inferred template counts. In a later analysis, generation probabilities were computed using a VDJ recombination model fitted to out-of-frame rearrangements, and the results were checked against IGoR. A later analysis scored TCR-TCR, TCR-HLA and TCR-CMV co-occurrence with hypergeometric tests, applying a repertoire-size bias correction to TCR pairs. In a later analysis, false discovery rates were estimated by permuting HLA or CMV assignments 20 times. In a later analysis, co-occurring TCRs were grouped using DBSCAN, with TCRdist sequence similarity added in when clustering inside HLA-allele-positive subsets. Co-occurrence clustering excluded repertoires with fewer than 30,000 or more than 120,000 public chains, plus five with anomalous nucleotide sharing. Held by TCRdb, this immuneACCESS table contains in-frame sequences only and omits some clones. Under half of the omission traces to an unresolved V gene where checked; the cause of the rest is unknown. V, J and clone size are those of that table, while D and trimming were read from the DNA. The sample data list more than 100,000 clones, and around 86% of these were observed just once. Less than 10% of the sample comes from the top ten.

As to this clone: The antigen it recognizes is unknown. No base qualities exist here, and no much larger clone lies one base off it.

The receptor was derived from a woman aged 50 to 60 in good health and CMV-seropositive. Sequencing input: PBMCs. The rearranged segments are TRBV9 and TRBJ1-2, and possibly TRBD1, on 5 matching bases. CDR3 loop: CASSVQAGYGYTF. The nucleotide sequence reads as follows: TGTGCCAGCAGCGTACAAGCAGGGTATGGCTACACCTTC.